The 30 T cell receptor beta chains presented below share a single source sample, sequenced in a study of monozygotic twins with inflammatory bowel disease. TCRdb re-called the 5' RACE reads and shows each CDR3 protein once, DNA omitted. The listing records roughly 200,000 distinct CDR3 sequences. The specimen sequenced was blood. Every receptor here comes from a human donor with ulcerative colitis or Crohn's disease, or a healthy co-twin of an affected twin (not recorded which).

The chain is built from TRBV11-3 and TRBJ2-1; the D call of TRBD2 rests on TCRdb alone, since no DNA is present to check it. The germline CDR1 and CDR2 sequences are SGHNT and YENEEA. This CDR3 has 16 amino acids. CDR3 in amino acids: CASSGTSGSTYNEQFF.

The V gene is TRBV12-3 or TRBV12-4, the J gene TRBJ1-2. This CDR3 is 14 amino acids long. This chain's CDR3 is CASSLGELWYGYTF.

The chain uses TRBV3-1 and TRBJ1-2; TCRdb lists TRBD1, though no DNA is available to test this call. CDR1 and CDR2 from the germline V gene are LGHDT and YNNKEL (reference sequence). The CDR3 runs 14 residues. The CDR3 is CASSRDRANYGYTF.

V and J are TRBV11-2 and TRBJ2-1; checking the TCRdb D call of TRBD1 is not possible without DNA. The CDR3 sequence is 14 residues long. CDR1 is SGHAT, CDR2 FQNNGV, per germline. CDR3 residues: CATAGTGAYNEQFF.

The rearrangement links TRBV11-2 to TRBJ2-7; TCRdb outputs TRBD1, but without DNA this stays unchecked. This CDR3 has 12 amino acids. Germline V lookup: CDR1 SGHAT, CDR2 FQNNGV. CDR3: CASSKTGYEQYF.

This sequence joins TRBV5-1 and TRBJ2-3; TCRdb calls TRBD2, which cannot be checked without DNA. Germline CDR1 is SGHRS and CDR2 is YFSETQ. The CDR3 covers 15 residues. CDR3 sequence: CASSEGTSGTDTQYF.

The CDR3 protein is CAWSFMGNEQFF. This rearrangement joins TRBV30 to TRBJ2-1. The CDR3 is 12 residues long. Germline lookup yields CDR1 GTSNPN and CDR2 SVGIG (reference sequence).

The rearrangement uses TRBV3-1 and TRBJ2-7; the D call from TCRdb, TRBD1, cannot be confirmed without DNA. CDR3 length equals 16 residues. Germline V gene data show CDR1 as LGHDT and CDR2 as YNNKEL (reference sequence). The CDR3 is CASSQAVGTAISEQYF.

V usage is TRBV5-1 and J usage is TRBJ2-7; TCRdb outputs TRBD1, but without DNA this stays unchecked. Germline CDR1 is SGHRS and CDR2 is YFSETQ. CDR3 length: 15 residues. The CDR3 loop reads CASSPRTGGGYEQYF. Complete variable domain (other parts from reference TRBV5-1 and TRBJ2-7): KAGVTQTPRYLIKTRGQQVTLSCSPISGHRSVSWYQQTPGQGLQFLFEYFSETQRNKGNFPGRFSGRQFSNSRSEMNVSTLELGDSALYLCASSPRTGGGYEQYFGPGTRLTVT.

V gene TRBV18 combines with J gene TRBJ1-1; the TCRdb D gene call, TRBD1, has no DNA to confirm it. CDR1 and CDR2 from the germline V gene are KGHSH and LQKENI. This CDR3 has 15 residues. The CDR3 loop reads CASSPTQGKRTEAFF.

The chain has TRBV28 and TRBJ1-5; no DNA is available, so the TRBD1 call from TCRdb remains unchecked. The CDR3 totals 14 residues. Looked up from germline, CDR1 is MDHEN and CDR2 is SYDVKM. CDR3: CASTQRGGHQPQHF.

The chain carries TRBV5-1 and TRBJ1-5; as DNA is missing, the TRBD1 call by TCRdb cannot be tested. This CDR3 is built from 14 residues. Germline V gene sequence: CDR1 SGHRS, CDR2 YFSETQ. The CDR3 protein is CASSDGQGNQPQHF.

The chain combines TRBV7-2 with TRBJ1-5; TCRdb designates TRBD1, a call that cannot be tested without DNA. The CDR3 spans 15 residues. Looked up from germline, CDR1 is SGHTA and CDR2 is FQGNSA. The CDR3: CASSFIPGPSGAQHF.

CDR3 residues: CAIACRENIQYF. This chain uses TRBV23-1 with TRBJ2-4; as DNA is missing, the TRBD1 call by TCRdb cannot be tested. TRBV23-1 is noted as an ORF with a role that remains uncertain. This CDR3 contains 12 residues.

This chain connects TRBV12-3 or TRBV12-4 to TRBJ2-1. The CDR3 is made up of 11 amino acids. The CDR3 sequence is CASNVYNEQFF.

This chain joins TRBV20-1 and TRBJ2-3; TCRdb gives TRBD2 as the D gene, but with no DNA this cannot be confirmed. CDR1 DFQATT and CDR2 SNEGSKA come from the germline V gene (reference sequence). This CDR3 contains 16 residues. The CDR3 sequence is CSARVSGGSGTDTQYF.

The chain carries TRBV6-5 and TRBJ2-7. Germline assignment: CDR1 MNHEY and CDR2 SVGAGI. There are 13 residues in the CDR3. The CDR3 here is CASSYMMTYEQYF.

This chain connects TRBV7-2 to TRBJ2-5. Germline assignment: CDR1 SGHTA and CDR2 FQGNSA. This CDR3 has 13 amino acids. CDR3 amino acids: CASSSIVGETQYF. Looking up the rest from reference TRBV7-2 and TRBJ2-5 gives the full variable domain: GAGVSQSPSNKVTEKGKDVELRCDPISGHTALYWYRQSLGQGLEFLIYFQGNSAPDKSGLPSDRFSAERTGGSVSTLTIQRTQQEDSAVYLCASSSIVGETQYFGPGTRLLVL.

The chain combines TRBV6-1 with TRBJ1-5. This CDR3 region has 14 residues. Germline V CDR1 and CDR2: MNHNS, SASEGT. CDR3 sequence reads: CASQTLYSNQPQHF.

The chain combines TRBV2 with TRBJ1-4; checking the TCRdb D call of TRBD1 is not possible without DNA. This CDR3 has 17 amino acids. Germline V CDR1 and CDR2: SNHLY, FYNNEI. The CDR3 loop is CASSESLGAGPGQKLFF.

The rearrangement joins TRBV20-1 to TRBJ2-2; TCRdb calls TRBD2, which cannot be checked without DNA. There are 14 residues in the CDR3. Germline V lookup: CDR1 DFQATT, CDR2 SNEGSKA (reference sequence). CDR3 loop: CSALAGGGTGELFF.

The CDR3 loop is CASARTDGSGNTIYF. The V gene is TRBV19, the J gene TRBJ1-3. Germline CDR1 and CDR2: LNHDA and SQIVND (reference sequence). The CDR3 length is 15 residues.

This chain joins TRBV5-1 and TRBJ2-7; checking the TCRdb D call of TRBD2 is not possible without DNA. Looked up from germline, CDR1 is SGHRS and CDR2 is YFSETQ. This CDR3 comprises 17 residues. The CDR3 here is CASSVTSGRESSYEQYF. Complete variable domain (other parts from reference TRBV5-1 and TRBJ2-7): KAGVTQTPRYLIKTRGQQVTLSCSPISGHRSVSWYQQTPGQGLQFLFEYFSETQRNKGNFPGRFSGRQFSNSRSEMNVSTLELGDSALYLCASSVTSGRESSYEQYFGPGTRLTVT.

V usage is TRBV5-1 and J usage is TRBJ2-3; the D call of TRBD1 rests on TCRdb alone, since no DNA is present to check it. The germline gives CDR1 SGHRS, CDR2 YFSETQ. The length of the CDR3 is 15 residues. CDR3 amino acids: CASSSNQAGTDTQYF.

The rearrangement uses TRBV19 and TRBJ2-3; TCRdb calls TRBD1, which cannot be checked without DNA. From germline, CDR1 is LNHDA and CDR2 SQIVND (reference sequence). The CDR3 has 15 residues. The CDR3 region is CASSGRRLPPDTQYF.

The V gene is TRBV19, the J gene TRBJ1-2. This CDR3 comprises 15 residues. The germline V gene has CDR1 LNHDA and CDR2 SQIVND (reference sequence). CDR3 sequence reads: CASRMDGYLNYGYTF.

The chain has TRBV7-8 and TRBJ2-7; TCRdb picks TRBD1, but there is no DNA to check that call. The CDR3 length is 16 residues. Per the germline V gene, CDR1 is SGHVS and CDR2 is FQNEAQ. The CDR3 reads CASSSPGQGTKDEQYF.

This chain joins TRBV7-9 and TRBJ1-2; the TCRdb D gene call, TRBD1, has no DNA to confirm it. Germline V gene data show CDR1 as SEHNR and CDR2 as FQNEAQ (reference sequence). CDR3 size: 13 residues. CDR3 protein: CASSADSPGGYTF.

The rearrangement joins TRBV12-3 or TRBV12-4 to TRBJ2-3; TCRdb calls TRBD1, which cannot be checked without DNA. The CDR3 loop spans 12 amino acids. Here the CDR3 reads CASGGAGDTQYF.

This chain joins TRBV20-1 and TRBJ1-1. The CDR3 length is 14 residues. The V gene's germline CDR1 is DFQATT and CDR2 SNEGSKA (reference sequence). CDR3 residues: CSALLRELNTEAFF.